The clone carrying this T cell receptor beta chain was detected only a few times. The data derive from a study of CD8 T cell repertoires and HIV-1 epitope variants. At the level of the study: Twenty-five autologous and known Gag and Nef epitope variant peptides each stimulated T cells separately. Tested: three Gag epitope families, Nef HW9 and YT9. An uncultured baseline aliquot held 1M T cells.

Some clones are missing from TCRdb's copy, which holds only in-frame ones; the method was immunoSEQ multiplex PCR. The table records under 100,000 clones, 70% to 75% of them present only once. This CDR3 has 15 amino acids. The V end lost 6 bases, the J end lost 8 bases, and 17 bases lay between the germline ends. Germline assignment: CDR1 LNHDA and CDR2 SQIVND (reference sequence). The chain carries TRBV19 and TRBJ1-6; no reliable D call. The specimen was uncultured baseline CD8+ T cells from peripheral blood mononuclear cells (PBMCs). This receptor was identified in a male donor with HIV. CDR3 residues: CASRTFPPFDSPLHF. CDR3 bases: TGTGCCAGTAGAACGTTCCCTCCATTTGATTCACCCCTCCACTTT.